These 22 T cell receptor beta chains originate from one sample sequenced in a study of T-cell memory formation after mild COVID-19. Using its own MiXCR run on the 5' RACE reads, TCRdb lists one record per CDR3 protein. The profile shows 450,000 to 700,000 distinct CDR3 sequences, roughly 17% of them singletons. The sequenced sample consisted of PBMCs or a T cell subset sorted from them (not recorded which). The source of these receptors is an adult woman who had mild COVID-19 (a few samples of this study predate the infection). Cell type and time point are not known.

V usage is TRBV28 and J usage is TRBJ2-1, with 7 bases matching TRBD1. V was pared by 2 bases and J by 1 base, with 5 bases of the junction left unmatched. The germline V gene has CDR1 MDHEN and CDR2 SYDVKM. The CDR3 spans 16 residues. The CDR3 region is CASSLGTVASYNEQFF. The DNA for the CDR3 is TGTGCCAGCAGTTTAGGGACAGTGGCTTCCTACAATGAGCAGTTCTTC.

The chain joins TRBV4-2 to TRBJ2-1; possible D gene TRBD2, 5 bases. The V gene's germline CDR1 is LGHNA and CDR2 YNFKEQ. The CDR3 covers 16 residues. V was clipped by 4 bases and J by 4 bases, with 17 bases between them. The CDR3 sequence is CASSLTSARSYNEQFF. The CDR3 nucleotides read TGTGCCAGCAGCCTTACTAGTGCCAGATCATACAATGAGCAGTTCTTC.

The chain couples TRBV15 to TRBJ2-3, with a possible D match to TRBD1 (6 bases). Germline CDR1 and CDR2: LNHNV and YYDKDF (reference sequence). Trimming removed 1 base from V and 6 bases from J, with 14 bases in between. The CDR3 covers 15 residues. CDR3 sequence reads: CATSRGDLRGDTQYF. The CDR3 DNA reads as TGTGCCACCAGCAGAGGGGACCTAAGGGGGGATACGCAGTATTTT.

This clonotype was detected only a few times. The gene calls are TRBV5-1 and TRBJ1-6; D not certain. With 0 bases removed from V and 13 bases from J, the gap between germline ends came to 17 bases. CDR3 length equals 15 residues. CDR1 is SGHRS, CDR2 YFSETQ, per germline. The CDR3 DNA reads TGCGCCAGCAGCTTGGTTGGCCAGCAGACGGATCCCCTCCACTTT. Translating gives CASSLVGQQTDPLHF.

The chain couples TRBV15 to TRBJ1-1; D uncertain. The V end was cut by 1 base, the J end by 0 bases, with 3 bases between. The germline V gene has CDR1 LNHNV and CDR2 YYDKDF (reference sequence). The CDR3 is 13 residues long. In nucleotides, the CDR3 is TGTGCCACCAGCAGAGTTATGAACACTGAAGCTTTCTTT. Its protein product is CATSRVMNTEAFF.

This clonotype was detected only a few times. The V and J genes are TRBV20-1 and TRBJ2-3, with a weak D call TRBD1 (6 bases). The CDR3 loop spans 16 amino acids. Per germline, CDR1 DFQATT and CDR2 SNEGSKA (reference sequence). V was trimmed by 2 bases and J by 4 bases, leaving 19 bases between them. The CDR3 loop is CSARTPTGYGADTQYF. The DNA for the CDR3 is TGCAGTGCTAGAACGCCGACAGGCTACGGCGCAGATACGCAGTATTTT.

This clonotype appeared a few times. The V and J genes are TRBV7-9 and TRBJ1-1; D gene uncertain. Trimming pared 1 base from V and 5 bases from J, leaving 11 bases between. In germline, CDR1 is SEHNR, CDR2 FQNEAQ (reference sequence). The CDR3 has 14 amino acids. The CDR3 coding sequence is TGTGCCAGCAGCTTAGACCAGTATGAGACTGAAGCTTTCTTT. Amino acids: CASSLDQYETEAFF.

V and J are TRBV7-8 and TRBJ1-5, with D possibly TRBD1 on 6 matching bases. V lost 4 bases to trimming and J lost 6 bases, with 16 bases between them. There are 15 residues in the CDR3. CDR1 is SGHVS and CDR2 is FQNEAQ in the germline V gene. CDR3 sequence: CASSYYRERGQPQHF. CDR3 in DNA: TGTGCCAGCAGCTATTACAGGGAAAGAGGTCAGCCCCAGCATTTT. Full variable domain (missing parts from reference TRBV7-8 and TRBJ1-5): GAGVSQSPRYKVAKRGQDVALRCDPISGHVSLFWYQQALGQGPEFLTYFQNEAQLDKSGLPSDRFFAERPEGSVSTLKIQRTQQEDSAVYLCASSYYRERGQPQHFGDGTRLSIL.

The CDR3 nucleotides are TGCAGCATACGTACAGGAACCAGCTCCTACGAGCAGTACTTC. Translating it yields CSIRTGTSSYEQYF. The chain uses TRBV29-1 and TRBJ2-7; TRBD1 is a possible D gene (5 bases). The CDR3 spans 14 residues. Per germline, CDR1 SQVTM and CDR2 ANQGSEA. Deletions cut 8 bases from V and 0 bases from J, with 17 bases between.

This clonotype was detected only a few times. J is TRBJ2-3 and V is TRBV7-2; 7 bases agree with TRBD2. V lost 0 bases to trimming and J lost 4 bases; unmatched junction nucleotides: 7. The V gene's germline CDR1 is SGHTA and CDR2 FQGNSA. The CDR3 spans 16 residues. In nucleotides, the CDR3 is TGTGCCAGCAGCTTAGCGATAGGACTAGGGCCAGATACGCAGTATTTT. This sequence encodes CASSLAIGLGPDTQYF.

The chain carries TRBV7-6 and TRBJ2-5; D is unresolved. CDR1 and CDR2 (germline): SGHVS, FNYEAQ. V was clipped by 2 bases and J by 3 bases, with 7 bases between them. CDR3 length: 13 residues. CDR3 amino acids: CASSLRSEETQYF. In nucleotides, the CDR3 is TGTGCCAGCAGCTTACGCAGTGAAGAGACCCAGTACTTC.

The rearrangement uses TRBV20-1 and TRBJ1-4; D might be TRBD1 (5 bases). This CDR3 spans 12 amino acids. V was cut by 4 bases and J by 8 bases, with 11 bases left in between. Germline CDR1 is DFQATT and CDR2 is SNEGSKA (reference sequence). The CDR3 region has the DNA TGCAGTGCTACGGCGGGGACGGAAAAACTGTTTTTT. It codes for CSATAGTEKLFF.

This chain connects TRBV12-5 to TRBJ1-1, with TRBD1 as a possible D gene (6 bases). The CDR3 runs to 12 residues. V was pared by 6 bases and J by 10 bases, with 15 bases between. The germline gives CDR1 LGHNT, CDR2 FRNRAP. For the CDR3, the DNA is TGTGCTAGTGGGCTGGACAGTTCTTCAGCTTTCTTT. Translating gives CASGLDSSSAFF.

This clonotype showed up just a few times. J is TRBJ2-1 and V is TRBV24-1; tentatively, D is TRBD1 (5 bases). Trimming took 8 bases from V and 8 from J, leaving 9 bases between them. The CDR3 length is 11 residues. Germline CDR1 KGHDR, CDR2 SFDVKD. The CDR3 bases are TGTGCCACCACAAGGGGATATGAGCAGTTCTTC. It encodes CATTRGYEQFF.

CDR3 in amino acids: CSARVRGPHGYTF. The CDR3 DNA reads TGCAGTGCTAGGGTCAGGGGTCCTCATGGCTACACCTTC. This chain links TRBV20-1 with TRBJ1-2, with D possibly matching TRBD1 (6 bases). This CDR3 comprises 13 residues. Germline-derived CDR1 and CDR2 are DFQATT and SNEGSKA (reference sequence). Trimming pared 3 bases from V and 6 bases from J, leaving 14 bases between.

This clonotype was observed a handful of times. J is TRBJ1-6 and V is TRBV5-1; no clear D gene. The CDR3 covers 13 residues. Germline assignment: CDR1 SGHRS and CDR2 YFSETQ. Trimming cost V 4 bases and J 6 bases, with 8 bases left between them. The CDR3 coding sequence is TGCGCCAGCAGCACCCTGCCTAATTCACCCCTCCACTTT. This codes for CASSTLPNSPLHF.

J is TRBJ2-3 and V is TRBV5-1; D is possibly TRBD2 (5 bases). Trimming took 0 bases from V and 5 from J, leaving 13 bases between them. The germline gives CDR1 SGHRS, CDR2 YFSETQ. The CDR3 is made up of 15 amino acids. The CDR3: CASSLVRDAGDTQYF. Written as DNA, the CDR3 is TGCGCCAGCAGCTTGGTGCGCGATGCGGGAGATACGCAGTATTTT.

V and J are TRBV30 and TRBJ1-1, with TRBD1 as a possible D gene (5 bases). V dropped 4 bases and J dropped 0 bases, with 9 bases sitting between them. Germline V gene sequence: CDR1 GTSNPN, CDR2 SVGIG (reference sequence). The CDR3 length is 13 residues. This chain's CDR3 is CAWKGFMNTEAFF. The CDR3 nucleotides read TGTGCCTGGAAGGGGTTCATGAACACTGAAGCTTTCTTT.

The chain has TRBV7-9 and TRBJ1-1; D is possibly TRBD1 (5 bases). The length of the CDR3 is 16 residues. V was clipped by 0 bases and J by 5 bases, with 16 bases between them. Germline V gives CDR1 SEHNR, CDR2 FQNEAQ (reference sequence). CDR3 DNA: TGTGCCAGCAGCTTAGCACTTAGACAGAGGGGTACTGAAGCTTTCTTT. Encoded protein: CASSLALRQRGTEAFF.

This clonotype has just a few counts. V and J are TRBV30 and TRBJ1-1; D ambiguous. The germline V gene has CDR1 GTSNPN and CDR2 SVGIG (reference sequence). V lost 0 bases, J lost 1 base, and 9 bases lay in between. The CDR3 runs 14 residues. CDR3 DNA sequence: TGTGCCTGGAGTGTACCGTGGAAGAACACTGAAGCTTTCTTT. It is translated as CAWSVPWKNTEAFF.

This chain uses TRBV5-6 with TRBJ2-7; D is unclear. This CDR3 is built from 12 residues. Germline CDR1 reads SGHDT; CDR2 reads YYEEEE. V gave up 1 base and J gave up 3 bases, with 5 bases separating them. This chain's CDR3 is CASSLLFYEQYF. In DNA, the CDR3 is TGTGCCAGCAGCTTGCTCTTCTACGAGCAGTACTTC. The full variable domain, its missing parts supplied by reference TRBV5-6 and TRBJ2-7, is DAGVTQSPTHLIKTRGQQVTLRCSPKSGHDTVSWYQQALGQGPQFIFQYYEEEERQRGNFPDRFSGHQFPNYSSELNVNALLLGDSALYLCASSLLFYEQYFGPGTRLTVT.

This clonotype was detected only a few times. The chain is built from TRBV7-2 and TRBJ1-6, with a possible D match to TRBD1 (5 bases). V lost 1 base, J lost 5 bases, and 9 bases lay in between. CDR1 is SGHTA and CDR2 is FQGNSA in the germline V gene. The CDR3 has 15 amino acids. CDR3 sequence (DNA): TGTGCCAGCAGCTTAGGGGGGGTTCATAATTCACCCCTCCACTTT. Its protein product is CASSLGGVHNSPLHF. Filled out from reference TRBV7-2 and TRBJ1-6, the complete variable domain reads GAGVSQSPSNKVTEKGKDVELRCDPISGHTALYWYRQSLGQGLEFLIYFQGNSAPDKSGLPSDRFSAERTGGSVSTLTIQRTQQEDSAVYLCASSLGGVHNSPLHFGNGTRLTVT.